This T cell receptor beta chain was captured in a study of PD-L1 blockade in urothelial cancer. With V trimmed by 4 bases and J by 0 bases, 8 bases remained unmatched. The CDR3 length is 16 residues. Germline loops: CDR1 PRHDT, CDR2 FYEKMQ (reference sequence). The authors spiked synthetic TCR analog templates into each PCR. Profiled with immunoSEQ multiplex PCR; TCRdb holds only in-frame clones, not every one. This sample has tens of thousands of clones, with approximately 79% found just once. Regarding this clone: Its antigen is unidentified.

Overall study findings and caveats: A below-median TCR clonality in blood before treatment predicted better survival. Greater 3-week expansion of tumor-associated blood clones was recorded for durable-benefit patients.

Time point noted: pretreatment peripheral blood. This chain connects TRBV13 to TRBJ2-7; 8 bases agree with TRBD1. The sequenced sample was PBMCs, obtained around atezolizumab (anti-PD-L1) treatment. The source is a man between 65 and 85 years old with urothelial cancer. CDR3 nucleotide sequence: TGTGCCAGCAGCTCCTGGACAGGGCTGAGCTCCTACGAGCAGTACTTC. The encoded protein is CASSSWTGLSSYEQYF.